This TCR beta chain was sequenced for a study of siplizumab effects on memory and regulatory T cells. Notes on the study in general: Poor capture below about 10^-5 frequency left most alloreactive clones unmapped to unstimulated subsets. Memory cells seemed less diverse than naive T cells, which also seemed major contributors to the alloresponse.

This CDR3 has 15 residues. The germline V gene has CDR1 SGHVS and CDR2 FQNEAQ. V was pared by 5 bases and J by 7 bases, with 9 bases of the junction left unmatched. The method was immunoSEQ multiplex PCR; TCRdb's version includes in-frame clones alone and lacks a portion of them. The profile covers more than 75,000 clones, with around 97% appearing a single time and 0.025% to 0.035% taken by the ten largest. Regarding this clone: As yet, its antigen is unknown.

The V call is TRBV7-8, the J call TRBJ1-3, with 9 bases matching TRBD1. This receptor was identified in a human donor in good health. The specimen was naive CD4+ T cells sorted from blood. The CDR3 spells CASSANTGGGNTIYF. CDR3 DNA sequence: TGTGCCAGCAGCGCTAATACAGGGGGCGGTAACACCATATATTTT.